The 9 T cell receptor beta chains below come from one sample, sequenced in a study of blood T cells in healthy people across ages. The authors ran a second PCR of 7 to 11 cycles using a sample-barcoded 5' primer and a J-beta primer mix. TCRdb itself ran the 5' RACE reads through MiXCR, one entry per CDR3 protein. The repertoire holds approximately 900,000 distinct CDR3 sequences, with 25% to 35% as singletons. Separately, the same data were catalogued under a study of T cells of mothers and their children.

The sequencing input was blood. The origin of the receptors is a woman in her thirties or forties in good health.

This chain joins TRBV7-9 and TRBJ2-6; D call uncertain. Germline CDR1 SEHNR, CDR2 FQNEAQ (reference sequence). Trimming cost V 2 bases and J 5 bases, with 10 bases left between them. CDR3 length: 15 residues. Here the CDR3 DNA reads TGTGCCAGCAGCTTATCAGGTGGTAGGGCCAACGTCCTGACTTTC. Translation: CASSLSGGRANVLTF.

The chain joins TRBV5-6 to TRBJ1-1; 7 nucleotides line up with TRBD1. The V gene end was trimmed by 0 bases and the J gene end by 3 bases; junction bases not matched to a gene: 5. The CDR3 has 15 residues. The V gene's germline CDR1 is SGHDT and CDR2 YYEEEE. CDR3 sequence: CASSLVRDRDTEAFF. The CDR3 bases are TGTGCCAGCAGCTTGGTCCGAGACAGGGACACTGAAGCTTTCTTT.

V and J are TRBV20-1 and TRBJ1-4; D unresolved. V was pared by 1 base and J by 8 bases, with 11 bases between. Germline CDR1 is DFQATT and CDR2 is SNEGSKA (reference sequence). The CDR3 is 13 residues long. CDR3 in DNA: TGCAGTGCTAGAGTGACGCGACGGGAAAAACTGTTTTTT. As protein: CSARVTRREKLFF.

This clonotype was seen a handful of times. The V gene is TRBV6-2 or TRBV6-3, the J gene TRBJ2-1; D is possibly TRBD1 (6 bases). V lost 7 bases and J lost 0, with 13 bases in between. This CDR3 is built from 15 residues. Germline CDR1 is MNHEY and CDR2 is SVGEGT. This chain's CDR3 is CASTFTGISYNEQFF. The CDR3 nucleotides are TGTGCCAGCACCTTTACAGGGATCTCCTACAATGAGCAGTTCTTC.

This clonotype turned up a few times. The chain links TRBV6-6 to TRBJ2-3, with D tentatively TRBD1 or TRBD2 (5 bases each). CDR1 and CDR2 from the germline V gene are MNHNY and SVGAGI (reference sequence). CDR3 size: 14 residues. V was shortened by 10 bases and J by 3 bases, with 17 bases between the two germline ends. DNA of the CDR3: TGTGCCATTAGGGGTGAGGGGTTAACAGATACGCAGTATTTT. This gives the protein CAIRGEGLTDTQYF.

This clonotype was detected only a few times. The chain has TRBV2 and TRBJ2-5, with 8 bases matching TRBD2. Germline CDR1 and CDR2: SNHLY and FYNNEI. CDR3 length: 13 amino acids. The ends lost 3 bases at V and 9 bases at J; junction bases unmatched: 6. The DNA of the CDR3 is TGTGCCAGCAGTGACCGGGGGGGTGGGCCCCAGTACTTC. Its protein product is CASSDRGGGPQYF.

This clonotype has only a few counts. This chain links TRBV20-1 with TRBJ2-1; no firm D call. V was cut by 0 bases and J by 8 bases, with 17 bases left in between. This CDR3 contains 15 residues. Germline loops: CDR1 DFQATT, CDR2 SNEGSKA (reference sequence). The CDR3: CSARDPLDFQDEQFF. The CDR3 region has the DNA TGCAGTGCTAGAGATCCACTTGACTTCCAAGATGAGCAGTTCTTC.

In this sample, this clonotype turned up a few times. The chain joins TRBV6-5 to TRBJ2-7; 7 nucleotides line up with TRBD1. The germline CDR1 and CDR2 sequences are MNHEY and SVGAGI. The CDR3 consists of 14 residues. V lost 0 bases, J lost 2 bases, and 1 base stayed unmatched. CDR3 residues: CASSYSQGAYEQYF. The CDR3 nucleotides read TGTGCCAGCAGTTACTCCCAGGGGGCCTACGAGCAGTACTTC.

This clonotype was detected a few times. The rearrangement uses TRBV6-1 and TRBJ1-5; possible D gene TRBD1, 6 bases. Germline CDR1 and CDR2: MNHNS and SASEGT. The V end lost 3 bases, the J end lost 0 bases, and 12 bases lay between the germline ends. The CDR3 runs to 16 residues. CDR3 residues: CASSEKGVYSNQPQHF. CDR3 DNA sequence: TGTGCCAGCAGTGAGAAGGGGGTCTATAGCAATCAGCCCCAGCATTTT.